This TCR beta chain was captured by sequencing in a study of blood T cell repertoires in COVID-19. Original processing notes: Estimated nucleated cell counts came from reference gene primer amplification. Repertoires were generated with immunoSEQ multiplex PCR, while TCRdb's copy carries only in-frame clones and drops some. The V and J calls and clone size were taken over from that table, and D and trimming were inferred from the DNA. This sample yields some 330,000 clones, of which around nine tenths are seen a single time; approximately 1.8% belongs to the top ten. Trimming removed 6 bases from V and 3 bases from J; junction bases left unmatched: 9. Germline-derived CDR1 and CDR2 are LGHDT and YNNKEL (reference sequence). The CDR3 extends over 16 amino acids.

The origin of this receptor is a woman in her twenties or thirties with COVID-19, enrolled during active disease. The sequencing input was peripheral blood. The rearrangement links TRBV3-1 (or the pseudogene TRBV3-2) to TRBJ2-7; TRBD1 aligns across 12 bases. The CDR3 DNA reads as TGTGCCAGCAGGGCAACAGGGACAGGGGGCGGCTACGAGCAGTACTTC. It codes for CASRATGTGGGYEQYF.